This TCR beta chain comes out of a study of post-analysis software for immune sequencing data. Study details: Relapsing-remitting, secondary progressive and progressive-relapsing courses of multiple sclerosis were included. Study observations and caveats: Strong co-clustering by F measure was seen for same-batch samples. The study found TRBV5-6, TRBV5-1 and TRBV20-1 among roughly 5 TRBV segments more frequent in patients than controls. Multiple sclerosis patients showed significantly lower normalized Chao1 diversity than controls did.

The germline V gene has CDR1 SEHNR and CDR2 FQNEAQ (reference sequence). The V and J ends lost 6 bases and 2 bases respectively, with 23 bases between them. The CDR3 is 17 amino acids. Comment on this clonotype: What it binds is not known.

TCR beta cDNA libraries had unique molecular identifiers. Each batch of 1 to 10 million T cells produced some 450,000 cDNA molecules. TCRdb passed the PCR reads through MiXCR, listing each CDR3 protein once. Of approximately 730,000 distinct CDR3 sequences listed, approximately 44% are singletons. The receptor's source is a girl aged 5-17 years with multiple sclerosis. The specimen was blood. This chain joins TRBV7-9 and TRBJ2-7; D uncertain. CDR3: CASRPLWPPEVPYEQYF. In nucleotides, the CDR3 is TGTGCCAGCAGACCCCTTTGGCCCCCAGAAGTCCCCTACGAGCAGTACTTC.